This T cell receptor beta chain was found in a study of Ad26.COV2.S vaccination and SARS-CoV-2 variants. Overall study: Intramuscular Ad26.COV2.S doses were given once or twice, 56 days apart.

Treatment denoted: around 19 received Ad26.COV2.S at low or high dose, single or two shots; about 5 received placebo; per-sample allocation not given. Samples were taken on day 63 after the first vaccine or placebo injection. This clone has just one count. What it binds is unknown. Study results and caveats: Ad26.COV2.S recipients had broader spike-specific TCRs (P = 0.0014).

Clones were sequenced by immunoSEQ multiplex PCR, and TCRdb holds only the in-frame ones, with some missing. The data contain roughly 680,000 clones, 70% to 90% of them singletons. Trimming left V 2 bases short and J 4 bases short, with 5 bases between. Germline-derived CDR1 and CDR2 are GTSNPN and SVGIG (reference sequence). This CDR3 region has 11 residues. The specimen was peripheral blood, collected in a trial of Ad26.COV2.S vaccine versus placebo. This clonotype originated in a person between 18 and 60 years old who received the Ad26.COV2.S COVID-19 vaccine or a placebo. This chain links TRBV30 with TRBJ1-2; no firm D call. CDR3 protein: CAWSNSYGYTF. CDR3 bases: TGTGCCTGGAGTAACAGCTATGGCTACACCTTC.